The rows below give T cell receptor beta chains drawn from one sample of a study of T cell responses to AZD1222 COVID-19 vaccine. Measured with immunoSEQ multiplex PCR; TCRdb has only the in-frame clones, and not every one. Here the sample spans about 120,000 clones, about 90% being singletons. The sample in question was peripheral blood, obtained on day 0 of AZD1222 vaccination. The receptors come from an adult in good health. The CDR3 runs from the conserved cysteine through the conserved F or W. A D gene is named only where the DNA matches it firmly. Size is omitted from some rows. Given values are once, few, many or a class for expanded clones.

TRBJ2-5	TRBV27	-	TRBD1	TGTGCCAGCAGTTTAGCCACAGGGGGGTTGGAGACCCAGTACTTC	CASSLATGGLETQYF
TRBJ2-2	TRBV28	-	-	TGTGCCAGCAGTGAAGACACCGGGGAGCTGTTTTTT	CASSEDTGELFF
TRBJ2-1	TRBV7-9	-	TRBD2	TGTGCCAGCAGCCCCTTAGCGGGAGGCCCCTCTTCGCACAATGAGCAGTTCTTC	CASSPLAGGPSSHNEQFF
TRBJ2-7	TRBV11-2	once	TRBD1	TGTGCCAGCAGCTTAGGGCAGGGGGTTTTCCACGAGCAGTACTTC	CASSLGQGVFHEQYF
TRBJ2-2	TRBV6-4	-	TRBD1	TGTGCCAGCAGTCAACAGGGGCGAGGCACCGGGGAGCTGTTTTTT	CASSQQGRGTGELFF
TRBJ1-5	TRBV6-2/TRBV6-3	-	-	TGTGCCAGCAGCTCCCCGTGGGAGGTCCCGCTGCCCCCCCAGCATTTT	CASSSPWEVPLPPQHF
TRBJ1-2	TRBV6-5	-	-	TGTGCCAGCAGTTACTCAGCAAACTATGGCTACACCTTC	CASSYSANYGYTF
TRBJ2-5	TRBV5-6	-	-	TGTGCCAGCAGCATTAAAGTGACCCCACAAGAGACCCAGTACTTC	CASSIKVTPQETQYF
TRBJ1-2	TRBV4-1	-	-	TGCGCCAGCAGCCGCAACTCGGCAGAGAACTATGGCTACACCTTC	CASSRNSAENYGYTF
TRBJ2-2	TRBV18	once	TRBD2	TGTGCCAGCTCCCAGCGGGACCTGGACACCGGGGAGCTGTTTTTT	CASSQRDLDTGELFF
TRBJ1-4	TRBV18	-	-	TGTGCCAGCTCACCCACACAGGCAACTAATGAAAAACTGTTTTTT	CASSPTQATNEKLFF
TRBJ2-1	TRBV18	-	TRBD2	TGTGCCAGCTCCCTAGGTTTAGCGGGAGGCACCGGTATTAGCTCCTACAATGAGCAGTTCTTC	CASSLGLAGGTGISSYNEQFF
TRBJ1-1	TRBV6-5	-	TRBD1	TGTGCCAGCAGTAGAGGGACAGGAGCGCCCACTGAAGCTTTCTTT	CASSRGTGAPTEAFF
TRBJ1-2	TRBV15	few	TRBD1	TGTGCCACCAGCAGGTCAGGGGGCCTCGATGGCTACACCTTC	CATSRSGGLDGYTF
TRBJ2-7	TRBV4-1	-	-	TGCGCCAGCAGCCAACAAGGCACAGGGTACTACGAGCAGTACTTC	CASSQQGTGYYEQYF
TRBJ2-7	TRBV5-4	-	TRBD2	TGTGCCAGCAGCTTGGGGGGACTAGCGGGGGTTACCGAGCAGTACTTC	CASSLGGLAGVTEQYF
TRBJ2-3	TRBV29-1	once	TRBD1	TGCAGCGTTGAAGCTGGGACAGGGTTTTATTCCGATACGCAGTATTTT	CSVEAGTGFYSDTQYF
TRBJ2-7	TRBV3-1/TRBV3-2	-	-	TGTGCCAGCAGCCCCACGAGACCGAGATCCTACGAGCAGTACTTC	CASSPTRPRSYEQYF